This T cell receptor (beta chain) stems from a study of prognosis after radiotherapy for stage I lung cancer. This clonotype has a count of ten or more. For each of two time points, an approximately 6.1-milliliter draw of peripheral blood was taken. The genomic DNA TCR beta CDR3 region underwent two rounds of multiplex PCR. First-round PCR, the initial amplification, used primers specific to each TRBV and TRBJ gene. Using its own MiXCR run on the multiplex PCR reads, TCRdb lists one record per CDR3 protein. The repertoire holds some 15,000 distinct CDR3 sequences, with around 40% as singletons. The CDR3 runs to 15 residues. Trimming removed 1 base at V and 4 bases at J, with 13 bases between. The V gene's germline CDR1 is LGHDT and CDR2 YNNKEL (reference sequence).

The source of this sequence is a donor of 50 years or more with non-small cell lung cancer. J is TRBJ1-2 and V is TRBV3-1; D may be TRBD1 (6 bases). The sample consisted of PBMCs, taken before or after stereotactic body radiation therapy (not recorded which). The CDR3 region has the DNA TGTGCCAGCAGCCAAGGAGGCAGGGGCAGCTATGGCTACACCTTC. Translated, it gives CASSQGGRGSYGYTF.